The rows below give T cell receptor beta chains drawn from one sample of a study of blood T cell repertoires in COVID-19. Clones were sequenced by immunoSEQ multiplex PCR, and TCRdb holds only the in-frame ones, with some missing. This table has about 260,000 clones, approximately 82% appearing once. Sequencing was performed on peripheral blood. The receptors come from a woman aged 80 or older with acute or convalescent COVID-19. CDR3s include the opening cysteine and the closing phenylalanine or tryptophan. A D gene is named only where the DNA matches it firmly. Some rows have no size entry. The others give once, few or many, or a class for an expanded clone.

cdr3_aa cdr3_nt cdr3_length j_call d_call clone_size v_call
CASSLIGGGEKLFF TGTGCCAGCAGCTTGATCGGAGGAGGTGAAAAACTGTTTTTT 14 TRBJ1-4 NA NA TRBV11-2
CASSYLSGGARTDTQYF TGTGCCAGCAGTTACCTTAGCGGGGGCGCTCGCACAGATACGCAGTATTTT 17 TRBJ2-3 TRBD2 NA TRBV6-2/TRBV6-3
CASSSGGEQYF TGTGCCAGCAGTTCGGGGGGCGAGCAGTACTTC 11 TRBJ2-7 TRBD2 NA TRBV27
CASSLVQSGNGYTF TGTGCCAGCAGCTTAGTACAGTCAGGGAATGGCTACACCTTC 14 TRBJ1-2 NA NA TRBV7-8
CASSLVFRPQGYTF TGTGCCAGCAGCCTAGTCTTCAGACCCCAAGGCTACACCTTC 14 TRBJ1-2 NA NA TRBV5-8
CASSQTGTGTMGEAFF TGTGCCAGCTCACAGACCGGGACAGGGACGATGGGTGAAGCTTTCTTT 16 TRBJ1-1 TRBD1 NA TRBV18
CASSPQGVNTEAFF TGTGCCAGCTCACCACAGGGGGTGAACACTGAAGCTTTCTTT 14 TRBJ1-1 NA NA TRBV18
CASSNLGESTGQGRYTEAFF TGTGCCAGCAGCAACCTTGGCGAATCAACCGGACAGGGAAGGTACACTGAAGCTTTCTTT 20 TRBJ1-1 NA NA TRBV21-1
CASSEAGGAYQPQHF TGTGCCAGCAGTGAAGCGGGGGGGGCGTATCAGCCCCAGCATTTT 15 TRBJ1-5 NA few TRBV6-1
CASSDGTGGDLDQYF TGCGCCAGCAGCGACGGGACAGGAGGGGACCTAGATCAGTACTTC 15 TRBJ2-7 TRBD1 NA TRBV5-1
CASSAFGQGAFRTTEAFF TGTGCCAGCAGTGCCTTCGGACAGGGGGCGTTTCGGACGACTGAAGCTTTCTTT 18 TRBJ1-1 TRBD1 few TRBV6-1
CASRVTGGSTGELFF TGTGCCAGCAGGGTTACAGGGGGCAGCACCGGGGAGCTGTTTTTT 15 TRBJ2-2 TRBD1 NA TRBV2
CASSGTSGPSGVEQYF TGCGCCAGCAGCGGGACTAGCGGGCCATCTGGGGTCGAGCAGTACTTC 16 TRBJ2-7 TRBD2 NA TRBV4-1
CASSLRRSDAKTGELFF TGTGCCAGCAGCTTAAGGCGGTCAGATGCGAAAACCGGGGAGCTGTTTTTT 17 TRBJ2-2 NA NA TRBV7-2
CASSPRGAMNTEAFF TGTGCCAGCAGCCCCCGGGGGGCCATGAACACTGAAGCTTTCTTT 15 TRBJ1-1 NA NA TRBV28
CASSPSRDRTPDTQYF TGTGCCAGCTCACCAAGCCGGGACAGGACCCCCGATACGCAGTATTTT 16 TRBJ2-3 TRBD1 NA TRBV18
CAISSGTSGRYEQYF TGTGCCATCAGCTCCGGGACTAGCGGTCGGTACGAGCAGTACTTC 15 TRBJ2-7 TRBD2 once TRBV10-3
CASSERQGDTEAFF TGTGCCAGCAGCGAAAGACAGGGGGACACTGAAGCTTTCTTT 14 TRBJ1-1 TRBD1 NA TRBV9
CSAPQTAATGIETQYF TGCAGCGCCCCCCAAACCGCCGCGACAGGGATAGAGACCCAGTACTTC 16 TRBJ2-5 TRBD1 NA TRBV29-1
CASSSGYSGNTIYF TGTGCCAGCAGTTCAGGGTATTCTGGAAACACCATATATTTT 14 TRBJ1-3 NA NA TRBV28
CASSPRRGNTEAFF TGTGCCAGCAGCCCACGGAGGGGGAACACTGAAGCTTTCTTT 14 TRBJ1-1 NA NA TRBV28
CASSPGTLAGYTF TGTGCCAGCAGCCCTGGGACTTTGGCTGGCTACACCTTC 13 TRBJ1-2 NA once TRBV7-2
CASSLGGGGDEQFF TGTGCCAGCAGCTTAGGGGGAGGAGGCGATGAGCAGTTCTTC 14 TRBJ2-1 NA NA TRBV7-2
CASSYALAGQGDTQYF TGTGCCAGCAGTTACGCCCTAGCGGGACAAGGAGATACGCAGTATTTT 16 TRBJ2-3 TRBD2 few TRBV6-2/TRBV6-3
CASSAGQGENTIYF TGCGCCAGCAGCGCAGGACAGGGGGAAAACACCATATATTTT 14 TRBJ1-3 TRBD1 few TRBV5-1
CASSWAPIMPQHF TGCGCCAGCAGCTGGGCCCCCATCATGCCCCAGCATTTT 13 TRBJ1-5 NA NA TRBV5-1
CASSYSGRGRETQYF TGTGCCAGCAGTTACTCGGGTAGGGGGCGAGAGACCCAGTACTTC 15 TRBJ2-5 TRBD1 NA TRBV6-5
CASSYEETNYEQYF TGTGCCAGCAGTTACGAAGAGACTAACTACGAGCAGTACTTC 14 TRBJ2-7 NA few TRBV6-2/TRBV6-3
CASSLPFGTAIYNEQFF TGTGCCAGCAGCCTCCCCTTCGGGACAGCGATTTACAATGAGCAGTTCTTC 17 TRBJ2-1 TRBD1 NA TRBV14
CASSQDVRSRGPYEQYF TGTGCCAGCAGCCAAGATGTTAGGTCGCGGGGCCCTTACGAGCAGTACTTC 17 TRBJ2-7 NA NA TRBV14
CASSDRVRYF TGTGCCAGCAGTGATCGGGTTAGGTACTTC 10 TRBJ2-4 NA once TRBV2
CSADRGVEAFF TGCAGCGCGGACAGGGGCGTTGAAGCTTTCTTT 11 TRBJ1-1 TRBD1 few TRBV29-1
CASSQQYTNQPQHF TGTGCCAGTAGCCAACAGTACACCAATCAGCCCCAGCATTTT 14 TRBJ1-5 NA few TRBV19
CASTAQGAGGLYEQYF TGTGCCAGTACCGCACAGGGGGCTGGGGGCCTCTACGAGCAGTACTTC 16 TRBJ2-7 TRBD1 few TRBV19
CASLKNRLNTGELFF TGTGCCAGCCTGAAAAACAGGCTGAACACCGGGGAGCTGTTTTTT 15 TRBJ2-2 NA few TRBV2
CSAAFDSNQPQHF TGCAGCGCTGCGTTCGATAGCAATCAGCCCCAGCATTTT 13 TRBJ1-5 NA NA TRBV29-1
CATLRVSNEQFF TGTGCCACCCTCCGGGTCTCCAATGAGCAGTTCTTC 12 TRBJ2-1 NA NA TRBV6-5
CASRDGTGDSGNTIYF TGCGCCAGCAGAGACGGGACAGGGGACTCTGGAAACACCATATATTTT 16 TRBJ1-3 TRBD1 NA TRBV5-1
CASSLGSGSLSDTQYF TGTGCCAGCAGCTTAGGTAGCGGGAGTCTTTCAGATACGCAGTATTTT 16 TRBJ2-3 TRBD2 NA TRBV7-8
CASSPSTGSYEQYF TGTGCCAGCAGCCCGTCGACAGGGTCGTACGAGCAGTACTTC 14 TRBJ2-7 TRBD1 NA TRBV7-9
CASLILTGESYGYTF TGTGCCAGCCTAATACTAACAGGAGAGTCCTATGGCTACACCTTC 15 TRBJ1-2 NA NA TRBV28
CASSLRPQETQYF TGTGCCAGCAGCTTAAGGCCCCAAGAGACCCAGTACTTC 13 TRBJ2-5 NA NA TRBV7-3
CASSSPDRSYEQYF TGTGCCAGCAGCTCCCCGGACAGGTCCTACGAGCAGTACTTC 14 TRBJ2-7 TRBD1 NA TRBV27
CASKVRVYQETQYF TGTGCCAGCAAGGTTCGGGTCTACCAAGAGACCCAGTACTTC 14 TRBJ2-5 NA many TRBV7-2